This is a list of T cell receptor beta chains from one sample in a study of shared clonotypes between healthy human individuals. Some clones are missing from TCRdb's copy, which holds only in-frame ones; the method was immunoSEQ multiplex PCR. Of about 470,000 clones listed, 70% to 80% are singletons. Sequenced: PBMCs. Receptors originate from a woman aged 40 to 55 in good health. Some clones in this sample may be carry-over from other donors' samples. Each CDR3 is given with its conserved first and last residue. A D gene is named only where the DNA matches it firmly. A row's size may be missing; if present it is once, few, many or a size class.

DNA	CDR3	V	J	size	D
TGTGCCAGCTCACCACCACAGCAAATCGAAGCTTTCTTT	CASSPPQQIEAFF	TRBV18	TRBJ1-1	NA	NA
TGTGCCAGCAGCCCAGGTGGACTAGCGGTGATTGCGGCCGGGGAGCTGTTTTTT	CASSPGGLAVIAAGELFF	TRBV13	TRBJ2-2	NA	TRBD2
TGTGCCAGCAGTGACTCCCCGGACACAGATACGCAGTATTTT	CASSDSPDTDTQYF	TRBV6-4	TRBJ2-3	many	NA
TGCGCCAGCAGCTCCGGACTAGCGGGAGCCGGGAGCGGCACAGATACGCAGTATTTT	CASSSGLAGAGSGTDTQYF	TRBV5-1	TRBJ2-3	NA	TRBD2
TGCGCCAGCAGTGCGAACCCGGGACAGGGAGGACAGACCCAGTACTTC	CASSANPGQGGQTQYF	TRBV10-1	TRBJ2-5	NA	TRBD1
TGTGCCAGCAGACAGGACCACCGGGGCAATCAGCCCCAGCATTTT	CASRQDHRGNQPQHF	TRBV6-1	TRBJ1-5	many	NA
TGTGCCAGCAGCTTCATATCGGGGGGTGGTGAAGCTTTCTTT	CASSFISGGGEAFF	TRBV11-2	TRBJ1-1	NA	NA
TGTGCCAGCAGGTACCAACAAGGGGAGCTGTTTTTT	CASRYQQGELFF	TRBV11-3	TRBJ2-2	NA	NA
TGTGCCAGCAGCTTGGTCCCCCGGGAGAGCACAGATACGCAGTATTTT	CASSLVPRESTDTQYF	TRBV7-2	TRBJ2-3	NA	NA
TGTGCCAGCAGCTTAGACAGGGGAACAGATACGCAGTATTTT	CASSLDRGTDTQYF	TRBV7-2	TRBJ2-3	few	TRBD1
TGTGCCAGCAGCACGGGACAGGGGTACGGAAACACCATATATTTT	CASSTGQGYGNTIYF	TRBV7-6	TRBJ1-3	NA	TRBD1
TGTGCCAGCAGCGCGGGCCCCGGGTCGGAGACCCAGTACTTC	CASSAGPGSETQYF	TRBV9	TRBJ2-5	once	NA